Listed below are T cell receptor beta chains from one sample, sequenced in a study of blood T cell repertoires in COVID-19. TCRdb's table, derived via immunoSEQ multiplex PCR, lists solely in-frame clones and lacks some. Of more than 95,000 clones in the sample, 85% to 90% were seen once. Material: peripheral blood. The receptors here all came from a human donor in a cohort sampled during active COVID-19. Both conserved end residues are part of each CDR3. A D gene is named only where the DNA matches it firmly. The size field is filled for only some rows; it gives once, few, many or a size class.

v_call: TRBV2; j_call: TRBJ2-1; clone_size: NA; d_call: NA; cdr3_aa: CASSEAGGTYNEQFF; cdr3_nt: TGTGCCAGCAGTGAAGCTGGCGGAACCTACAATGAGCAGTTCTTC
v_call: TRBV12-1; j_call: TRBJ1-5; clone_size: NA; d_call: NA; cdr3_aa: CASSSRTLGLRHQPQHF; cdr3_nt: TGTGCCAGCAGCTCGAGGACACTGGGCCTCCGACATCAGCCCCAGCATTTT
v_call: TRBV27; j_call: TRBJ2-1; clone_size: NA; d_call: NA; cdr3_aa: CASSFSSEYNEQFF; cdr3_nt: TGTGCCAGCAGTTTCTCTAGTGAGTACAATGAGCAGTTCTTC
v_call: TRBV7-2; j_call: TRBJ2-3; clone_size: NA; d_call: NA; cdr3_aa: CASSPRASTLPPGTQYF; cdr3_nt: TGTGCCAGCAGCCCCAGGGCCAGCACCCTCCCCCCTGGCACGCAGTATTTT
v_call: TRBV7-9; j_call: TRBJ2-2; clone_size: NA; d_call: NA; cdr3_aa: CASSFKWADTTGELFF; cdr3_nt: TGTGCCAGCAGCTTCAAGTGGGCAGACACCACCGGGGAGCTGTTTTTT
v_call: TRBV2; j_call: TRBJ2-5; clone_size: NA; d_call: TRBD2; cdr3_aa: CATTGLAGGETQYF; cdr3_nt: TGTGCCACCACGGGACTAGCGGGAGGCGAGACCCAGTACTTC
v_call: TRBV6-5; j_call: TRBJ1-5; clone_size: NA; d_call: NA; cdr3_aa: CASALGTDQPQHF; cdr3_nt: TGTGCCAGCGCCCTAGGTACTGATCAGCCCCAGCATTTT
v_call: TRBV18; j_call: TRBJ2-7; clone_size: NA; d_call: TRBD2; cdr3_aa: CASSPGLDEQYF; cdr3_nt: TGTGCCAGCTCACCGGGACTAGACGAGCAGTACTTC
v_call: TRBV14; j_call: TRBJ1-2; clone_size: NA; d_call: NA; cdr3_aa: CASSQAYSYGYTF; cdr3_nt: TGTGCCAGCAGCCAAGCATACAGCTATGGCTACACCTTC
v_call: TRBV24-1; j_call: TRBJ2-7; clone_size: NA; d_call: TRBD2; cdr3_aa: CATSDTAGGDYEQYF; cdr3_nt: TGTGCCACCAGTGATACAGCGGGGGGGGACTACGAGCAGTACTTC
v_call: TRBV19; j_call: TRBJ1-5; clone_size: NA; d_call: NA; cdr3_aa: CASTIGGRGHEPQHF; cdr3_nt: TGTGCCAGTACCATTGGTGGCAGGGGACATGAGCCCCAGCATTTT
v_call: TRBV5-1; j_call: TRBJ1-6; clone_size: NA; d_call: NA; cdr3_aa: CASSLGQNSSYNSPLHF; cdr3_nt: TGCGCCAGCAGCTTGGGACAGAACAGCTCCTATAATTCACCCCTCCACTTT
v_call: TRBV10-3; j_call: TRBJ1-4; clone_size: NA; d_call: NA; cdr3_aa: CAISESGGTNEKLFF; cdr3_nt: TGTGCCATCAGTGAGTCGGGGGGGACTAATGAAAAACTGTTTTTT
v_call: TRBV25-1; j_call: TRBJ1-2; clone_size: few; d_call: NA; cdr3_aa: CASSDGQSYGYTF; cdr3_nt: TGTGCCAGCAGTGATGGACAGAGCTATGGCTACACCTTC
v_call: TRBV11-2; j_call: TRBJ2-1; clone_size: NA; d_call: NA; cdr3_aa: CASSFRALYPEEQFF; cdr3_nt: TGTGCCAGCAGCTTCCGAGCCCTGTATCCGGAGGAGCAGTTCTTC
v_call: TRBV2; j_call: TRBJ1-6; clone_size: few; d_call: NA; cdr3_aa: CATAKQGYNSPLHF; cdr3_nt: TGTGCCACCGCCAAACAGGGTTACAATTCACCCCTCCACTTT
v_call: TRBV7-6; j_call: TRBJ2-3; clone_size: NA; d_call: NA; cdr3_aa: CASSLKRGGTDTQYF; cdr3_nt: TGTGCCAGCAGCTTAAAGAGGGGGGGGACAGATACGCAGTATTTT
v_call: TRBV5-5; j_call: TRBJ2-1; clone_size: NA; d_call: TRBD1; cdr3_aa: CASSIGQGGIDDEQFF; cdr3_nt: TGTGCCAGCAGCATAGGACAGGGTGGGATTGACGATGAGCAGTTCTTC
v_call: TRBV9; j_call: TRBJ2-1; clone_size: NA; d_call: TRBD2; cdr3_aa: CASSRDYTVDEQFF; cdr3_nt: TGTGCCAGCAGCAGGGACTACACCGTGGATGAGCAGTTCTTC
v_call: TRBV6-4; j_call: TRBJ2-3; clone_size: few; d_call: NA; cdr3_aa: CASSDSPTGPGDTQYF; cdr3_nt: TGTGCCAGCAGTGACTCGCCGACAGGCCCGGGAGATACGCAGTATTTT
v_call: TRBV27; j_call: TRBJ2-5; clone_size: few; d_call: TRBD2; cdr3_aa: CASSLGLVGQETQYF; cdr3_nt: TGTGCCAGCAGTCTAGGACTAGTGGGCCAAGAGACCCAGTACTTC
v_call: TRBV27; j_call: TRBJ2-5; clone_size: NA; d_call: NA; cdr3_aa: CASSSILTAEETQYF; cdr3_nt: TGTGCCAGCAGTTCAATCCTGACAGCAGAAGAGACCCAGTACTTC
v_call: TRBV18; j_call: TRBJ2-1; clone_size: NA; d_call: TRBD1; cdr3_aa: CASSPRTGGYGEQFF; cdr3_nt: TGTGCCAGCTCACCTAGGACAGGGGGGTATGGTGAGCAGTTCTTC